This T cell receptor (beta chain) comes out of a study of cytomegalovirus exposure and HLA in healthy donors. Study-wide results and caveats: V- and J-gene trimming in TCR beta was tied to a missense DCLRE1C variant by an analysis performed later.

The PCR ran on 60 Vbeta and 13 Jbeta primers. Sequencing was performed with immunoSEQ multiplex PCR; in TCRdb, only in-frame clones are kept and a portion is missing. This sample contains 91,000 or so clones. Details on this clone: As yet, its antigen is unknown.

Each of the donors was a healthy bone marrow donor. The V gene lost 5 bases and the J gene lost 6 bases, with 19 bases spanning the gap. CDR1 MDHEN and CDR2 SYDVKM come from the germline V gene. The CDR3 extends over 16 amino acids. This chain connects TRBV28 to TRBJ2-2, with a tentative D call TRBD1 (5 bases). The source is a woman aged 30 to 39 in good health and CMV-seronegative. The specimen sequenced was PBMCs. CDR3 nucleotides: TGTGCCAGCAGTCCCCTTGGACATTCGGACGCCGGGGAGCTGTTTTTT. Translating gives CASSPLGHSDAGELFF.